Presented here are 27 T cell receptor beta chains from one specimen sequenced in a study of beta chain features in type 1 diabetes. Of the isolated RNA, all was reverse transcribed, and so the sequenced material was expressed TCRB transcripts. Here immunoSEQ multiplex PCR was the method, and the copy in TCRdb shows in-frame clones only, minus some. The sample carries around 310,000 clones, about 10% recorded once. The source material was naive CD4+ T cells from blood. Source of these receptors: a woman aged 25 to 45 in good health.

This clone was picked up a small number of times. This CDR3 is also generated by other DNA sequences in the sample. V gene TRBV5-4 combines with J gene TRBJ2-2, with a tentative D call TRBD2 (5 bases). The CDR3 loop spans 14 amino acids. Between the trimmed V and J ends, which lost 4 bases and 2 bases, there was a span of 9 bases. CDR1 and CDR2 from the germline V gene are SGHNT and YYREEE (reference sequence). Written as DNA, the CDR3 is TGTGCCAGCAGCCCGGACTCAAACACCGGGGAGCTGTTTTTT. Amino acids: CASSPDSNTGELFF. The variable domain in full, with the rest retrieved from reference TRBV5-4 and TRBJ2-2, is ETGVTQSPTHLIKTRGQQVTLRCSSQSGHNTVSWYQQALGQGPQFIFQYYREEENGRGNFPPRFSGLQFPNYSSELNVNALELDDSALYLCASSPDSNTGELFFGEGSRLTVL.

The chain employs TRBV7-3 and TRBJ2-3; 9 bases match TRBD2. V was pared by 4 bases and J by 4 bases, with 3 bases of the junction left unmatched. CDR1 and CDR2 from the germline V gene are SGHTA and FQGTGA. CDR3 length equals 14 residues. CDR3 in DNA: TGTGCCAGCAGCTCCCTAGCGGGATCAGATACGCAGTATTTT. As protein: CASSSLAGSDTQYF. Full variable domain (missing parts from reference TRBV7-3 and TRBJ2-3): GAGVSQTPSNKVTEKGKYVELRCDPISGHTALYWYRQSLGQGPEFLIYFQGTGAADDSGLPNDRFFAVRPEGSVSTLKIQRTERGDSAVYLCASSSLAGSDTQYFGPGTRLTVL.

The chain links TRBV15 to TRBJ1-5, with D perhaps matching TRBD1 (5 bases). Germline V lookup: CDR1 LNHNV, CDR2 YYDKDF (reference sequence). The length of the CDR3 is 15 residues. Between the trimmed V and J ends, which lost 0 bases and 2 bases, there was a span of 8 bases. The CDR3 DNA follows: TGTGCCACCAGCAGAGATTTACAGGGCAATCAGCCCCAGCATTTT. Its translation: CATSRDLQGNQPQHF.

CDR3 loop: CASSTSGGGNTGELFF. The CDR3 bases are TGTGCCAGCAGCACCTCAGGGGGCGGGAACACCGGGGAGCTGTTTTTT. The chain joins TRBV13 to TRBJ2-2; 8 bases line up with TRBD1. Germline lookup yields CDR1 PRHDT and CDR2 FYEKMQ (reference sequence). J was trimmed by 1 base and V by 5 bases; bases with no gene match: 6. The CDR3 totals 16 residues.

Regarding this clone: The same CDR3 also results from other DNA sequences found in this sample. This chain connects TRBV5-4 to TRBJ1-1; 9 bases match TRBD1. The CDR3 spans 14 residues. Germline loops: CDR1 SGHNT, CDR2 YYREEE (reference sequence). V trimming: 4 bases; J trimming: 4 bases; junction bases outside the gene matches: 5. The CDR3 DNA is TGTGCCAGCAGCAGGGACAGGGCCTCCACTGAAGCTTTCTTT. Amino acid sequence: CASSRDRASTEAFF.

This clone was observed a handful of times. The V and J genes are TRBV30 and TRBJ2-7; D is perhaps TRBD1 (5 bases). Trimming took 3 bases from V and 7 from J, leaving 19 bases between them. CDR3 length: 14 amino acids. The germline V gene encodes CDR1 GTSNPN and CDR2 SVGIG (reference sequence). The CDR3 DNA follows: TGTGCCTGGAGGGGGCAGACCAACCTGAGGGAGCAGTACTTC. It encodes CAWRGQTNLREQYF.

This clone came up a few times. This chain joins TRBV29-1 and TRBJ2-7; TRBD1 aligns across 11 bases. The CDR3 sequence is 14 residues long. Germline V gene data show CDR1 as SQVTM and CDR2 as ANQGSEA. J gave up 5 bases and V 7 bases, and 10 bases lay outside the gene matches. The DNA for the CDR3 is TGCAGCGCAGAAACGGACAGGGGGCCCGACGAGCAGTACTTC. Encoded protein: CSAETDRGPDEQYF.

This rearrangement joins TRBV18 to TRBJ2-7; no clear D. Trimming pared 1 base from V and 2 bases from J, leaving 12 bases between. The CDR3 totals 15 residues. Germline loops: CDR1 KGHSH, CDR2 LQKENI. In DNA, the CDR3 is TGTGCCAGCTCACCACAGTCCAGCGCGACCTACGAGCAGTACTTC. Protein product: CASSPQSSATYEQYF.

This clone has just a few counts. The rearrangement links TRBV30 to TRBJ1-2; D unresolved. Germline V gene lookup returns CDR1 GTSNPN and CDR2 SVGIG (reference sequence). V dropped 5 bases and J dropped 6 bases, with 19 bases sitting between them. The CDR3 runs 14 residues. CDR3 sequence (DNA): TGTGCCTGGGCCCCGACCCGGGTAGGTCATGGCTACACCTTC. Protein product: CAWAPTRVGHGYTF.

The rearrangement links TRBV29-1 to TRBJ1-4; no firm D call. This CDR3 contains 12 residues. The germline V gene encodes CDR1 SQVTM and CDR2 ANQGSEA. The germline V and J ends were trimmed by 7 bases and 5 bases, with 11 bases remaining between them. Here the CDR3 DNA reads TGCAGCGCCACAACCGGGAATGAAAAACTGTTTTTT. Amino acids: CSATTGNEKLFF.

The gene calls are TRBV6-1 and TRBJ1-1; the match to TRBD1 covers 8 bases. J was trimmed by 6 bases and V by 6 bases; bases with no gene match: 9. Germline V lookup: CDR1 MNHNS, CDR2 SASEGT. CDR3 length: 14 amino acids. For the CDR3, the DNA is TGTGCCAGCAGGACCTCAGGGGGCTACCCTGAAGCTTTCTTT. Translating gives CASRTSGGYPEAFF.

V is TRBV30 and J is TRBJ2-1; TRBD2 matches 9 bases. The CDR3 sequence is 15 residues long. CDR1 and CDR2 from the germline V gene are GTSNPN and SVGIG (reference sequence). With V trimmed by 4 bases and J by 4 bases, 8 bases remained unmatched. The CDR3 DNA reads TGTGCCTGGATGGGTGCTAGCGGGATATACAATGAGCAGTTCTTC. This gives the protein CAWMGASGIYNEQFF.

This clone was picked up a small number of times. This chain joins TRBV7-9 and TRBJ1-2; D remains ambiguous. Germline V lookup: CDR1 SEHNR, CDR2 FQNEAQ (reference sequence). CDR3 size: 9 residues. Trimming cost V 1 base and J 13 bases, with 4 bases left between them. CDR3 DNA sequence: TGTGCCAGCAGCTTAGAGCTCACCTTC. Its protein is CASSLELTF. Based on the CDR3 plus reference TRBV7-9 and TRBJ1-2, the full variable domain is DTGVSQNPRHKITKRGQNVTFRCDPISEHNRLYWYRQTLGQGPEFLTYFQNEAQLEKSRLLSDRFSAERPKGSFSTLEIQRTEQGDSAMYLCASSLELTFGSGTRLTVV.

The table lists this clone with a few counts. The rearrangement joins TRBV19 to TRBJ2-2; D perhaps matches TRBD2 (6 bases). CDR3 length equals 16 residues. The ends were cut back, 2 bases at V and 5 bases at J, with 15 bases in the middle. The germline CDR1 and CDR2 sequences are LNHDA and SQIVND (reference sequence). The CDR3 sequence is CASSIIATRGTGELFF. The CDR3 nucleotides read TGTGCCAGTAGTATAATCGCAACTCGGGGGACCGGGGAGCTGTTTTTT.

This clone was observed a few times. The chain has TRBV7-9 and TRBJ2-3, with TRBD2 matching 7 bases. There are 15 residues in the CDR3. The V segment lost 2 bases and the J segment 7 bases; nucleotides outside the gene matches: 9. The germline CDR1 and CDR2 sequences are SEHNR and FQNEAQ (reference sequence). The CDR3 DNA reads TGTGCCAGCAGCTTACGGCGGGAGTACGAGAATACGCAGTATTTT. It encodes CASSLRREYENTQYF.

This clone was recorded a few times. The CDR3 sequence: CASSSPPAGYNEQFF. The CDR3 DNA follows: TGTGCCAGCAGCTCCCCTCCAGCGGGATACAATGAGCAGTTCTTC. This rearrangement joins TRBV7-2 to TRBJ2-1; 7 bases fit TRBD2. V lost 4 bases to trimming and J lost 4 bases; unmatched junction nucleotides: 7. Germline CDR1 SGHTA, CDR2 FQGNSA. This CDR3 contains 15 residues. The entire variable domain, with the rest obtained from reference TRBV7-2 and TRBJ2-1, is as follows: GAGVSQSPSNKVTEKGKDVELRCDPISGHTALYWYRQSLGQGLEFLIYFQGNSAPDKSGLPSDRFSAERTGGSVSTLTIQRTQQEDSAVYLCASSSPPAGYNEQFFGPGTRLTVL.

This clone showed up just a few times. The genes are TRBV18 and TRBJ1-2, with D tentatively TRBD1 (6 bases). Germline CDR1 is KGHSH and CDR2 is LQKENI. Deletions cut 2 bases from V and 4 bases from J, with 11 bases between. The CDR3 spans 14 residues. For the CDR3, the DNA is TGTGCCAGCTCACCAAACAGGGATCCCTATGGCTACACCTTC. It translates to CASSPNRDPYGYTF.

A few counts support this clone. The chain has TRBV28 and TRBJ1-2, with a weak D call TRBD1 (5 bases). Trimming cost V 2 bases and J 3 bases, with 19 bases left between them. The CDR3 has 17 amino acids. Germline CDR1 reads MDHEN; CDR2 reads SYDVKM. The CDR3 DNA sequence: TGTGCCAGCAGTTTACCACCCCCTGCAGGGAACGACTATGGCTACACCTTC. Amino acid sequence: CASSLPPPAGNDYGYTF.

This rearrangement joins TRBV4-3 to TRBJ2-3, with a tentative D call TRBD1 (5 bases). V lost 3 bases, J lost 3 bases, and 10 bases lay in between. Germline assignment: CDR1 LGHNA and CDR2 YSLEER. This CDR3 has 14 residues. CDR3 loop: CASSHNRITDTQYF. CDR3 in DNA: TGCGCCAGCAGCCACAACAGGATTACAGATACGCAGTATTTT.

In this sample, this clone turned up a few times. This sequence joins TRBV10-3 and TRBJ2-7; 12 positions match TRBD2. Trimming cost V 10 bases and J 4 bases; bases outside gene matches: 2. From germline, CDR1 is ENHRY and CDR2 SYGVKD. This CDR3 has 12 amino acids. The CDR3: CATLAGGYEQYF. The CDR3 region has the DNA TGTGCCACACTAGCGGGAGGATACGAGCAGTACTTC.

The chain has TRBV7-2 and TRBJ2-2, with 7 bases lining up with TRBD1. Per the germline V gene, CDR1 is SGHTA and CDR2 is FQGNSA. V was pared by 1 base and J by 4 bases, with 3 bases of the junction left unmatched. This CDR3 has 15 amino acids. The CDR3 sequence is CASSLETGITGELFF. The CDR3 DNA is TGTGCCAGCAGCTTAGAGACAGGGATCACCGGGGAGCTGTTTTTT.

This clone was recorded a few times. The chain links TRBV6-6 to TRBJ2-7; TRBD1 agrees at 8 bases. Germline CDR1 reads MNHNY; CDR2 reads SVGAGI (reference sequence). The trim removed 6 bases at V and 3 bases at J, leaving 4 bases unmatched. This CDR3 is 13 amino acids long. CDR3 residues: CASRWTGNYEQYF. CDR3 DNA: TGTGCCAGCAGATGGACAGGGAACTACGAGCAGTACTTC.

The genes are TRBV7-9 and TRBJ2-4; 11 nucleotides agree with TRBD2. The CDR3 sequence is 17 residues long. V lost 5 bases, J lost 8 bases, and 14 bases stayed unmatched. From germline, CDR1 is SEHNR and CDR2 FQNEAQ (reference sequence). Written as DNA, the CDR3 is TGTGCCAGCAGCCCGGGACTAGCGGCGAAGATAGGGTACATTCAGTACTTC. Protein sequence: CASSPGLAAKIGYIQYF.

The chain links TRBV4-3 to TRBJ2-3; a possible D gene is TRBD2 (6 bases). This CDR3 is built from 17 residues. V was cut by 1 base and J by 1 base, with 15 bases left in between. Germline V CDR1 and CDR2: LGHNA, YSLEER. For the CDR3, the DNA is TGCGCCAGCAGCCAAGGGGTTGCGGGAAGGGGCACAGATACGCAGTATTTT. Amino acids: CASSQGVAGRGTDTQYF.

The J gene is TRBJ2-1, the V gene TRBV9; 9 nucleotides match TRBD2. With 0 bases clipped from V and 4 bases from J, the junction kept 2 bases outside the gene matches. The CDR3 contains 15 residues. CDR1 is SGDLS, CDR2 YYNGEE, per germline. This CDR3 reads CASSVGSGGYNEQFF. CDR3 in DNA: TGTGCCAGCAGCGTAGGTAGCGGGGGTTACAATGAGCAGTTCTTC.

The rearrangement joins TRBV18 to TRBJ1-5; 11 bases fit TRBD1. With 3 bases clipped from V and 6 bases from J, the junction kept 4 bases outside the gene matches. From germline, CDR1 is KGHSH and CDR2 LQKENI. CDR3 length equals 15 residues. This chain's CDR3 is CASSPGTGGSQPQHF. DNA of the CDR3: TGTGCCAGCTCACCCGGGACAGGGGGTAGTCAGCCCCAGCATTTT. The variable domain in full, completed from reference TRBV18 and TRBJ1-5, reads NAGVMQNPRHLVRRRGQEARLRCSPMKGHSHVYWYRQLPEEGLKFMVYLQKENIIDESGMPKERFSAEFPKEGPSILRIQQVVRGDSAAYFCASSPGTGGSQPQHFGDGTRLSIL.

V gene TRBV2 combines with J gene TRBJ2-6, with unresolved D. V lost 2 bases to trimming and J lost 2 bases, with 7 bases between them. The CDR3 is 15 residues long. Germline lookup yields CDR1 SNHLY and CDR2 FYNNEI. The CDR3 region has the DNA TGTGCCAGCAGTGAATCAGGTGCTGGGGCCAACGTCCTGACTTTC. Translating it yields CASSESGAGANVLTF.